Below, 3 T cell receptor beta chains from the same sample are listed, as sequenced in a study of blood T cells in healthy people across ages. A second roughly 6 to 11 cycle PCR used barcoded and J-beta primers. TCRdb recomputed calls from the 5' RACE reads with MiXCR, one row per CDR3 protein. The sample yields 1 million or so distinct CDR3 sequences, 35% to 55% seen once. Sequenced: blood. These TCRs come from a woman aged 55-69 years in good health.

The genes are TRBV6-5 and TRBJ2-1; 8 bases match TRBD2. Germline CDR1 and CDR2: MNHEY and SVGAGI. The V segment lost 2 bases and the J segment 10 bases; nucleotides outside the gene matches: 10. The CDR3 totals 15 residues. The CDR3 reads CASSYLAGGVNEQFF. The DNA for the CDR3 is TGTGCCAGCAGTTACCTGGCGGGAGGAGTCAACGAGCAGTTCTTC.

This clonotype was detected only a few times. The V gene is TRBV5-4, the J gene TRBJ2-1, with TRBD2 matching 10 bases. The V segment lost 4 bases and the J segment 5 bases; nucleotides outside the gene matches: 6. This CDR3 is built from 15 residues. Germline loops: CDR1 SGHNT, CDR2 YYREEE (reference sequence). CDR3 region: CASSKSGREDNEQFF. As DNA, the CDR3 is TGTGCCAGCAGCAAGAGCGGGAGGGAAGACAATGAGCAGTTCTTC.

The table lists this clonotype with a few counts. The chain combines TRBV5-1 with TRBJ2-5; tentatively, D is TRBD2 (6 bases). V lost 0 bases, J lost 10 bases, and 13 bases lay in between. In germline, CDR1 is SGHRS, CDR2 YFSETQ. This CDR3 contains 13 residues. Here the CDR3 reads CASSLAKREDQYF. The CDR3 nucleotides are TGCGCCAGCAGCTTGGCGAAGAGGGAGGACCAGTACTTC.